Detailed here is one T cell receptor beta chain. The clone's antigen remains unknown. Qualities for individual bases were not recorded, and no much larger clone is one base off. Library generation was performed with the immunoSEQ multiplex PCR assay. The multiplex PCR relied on a mix of 60 forward primers for TCR Vbeta segments and 13 reverse primers for TCR Jbeta segments. The CDR3 region of rearranged TCR beta genes was amplified from genomic DNA with a multiplex PCR assay. On the Illumina HiSeq System, the amplified TCR beta libraries were sequenced as 87-base-pair reads. The study's own analysis went as follows. A later analysis tallied 70 million to 100 million unique TCR beta chains across the 640 or so repertoires, and around 9.9 million of those chains were shared by two or more donors. Raw reads were error-corrected and collapsed into unique sequences with a nearest-neighbor algorithm that merged closely related sequences to remove PCR and sequencing errors. To assign V, D and J gene segments, CDR3 sequences were aligned to IMGT reference sequences. Each retained sequence needed at least a six-nucleotide match to both a V gene segment and a J gene segment. A rearrangement counted as productive if the CDR3 had no stop codons and remained in frame with V and J, and every other rearrangement counted as non-productive. Following IMGT convention, CDR3 was defined as the stretch from the second conserved V-encoded cysteine to the conserved J-encoded phenylalanine. The earlier analysis of 500 to 750 of the donors excluded any sequence lacking an unambiguous match to a single V gene segment. In an earlier analysis of 587 of the donors, V segments were called functional above 56.7% productive rearrangements and were called segregating when the between-donor standard deviation exceeded 5%. A statistical classification framework was built to diagnose cytomegalovirus status from the catalog of TCR beta chain sequences. In a later analysis, TCR nucleotide sequences were compared against IMGT/GENE-DB human TR gene sequences so that V and J genes could be assigned. The TCRdist pipeline was used in a later analysis to assign CDR3 sequences and most-parsimonious VDJ recombination scenarios. In a later analysis, each TCR beta chain was defined by its CDR3 amino acid sequence together with its V-gene family, and reads lacking a unique V-gene family were excluded. To address suspected cross-contamination and a sequencing artifact, a later analysis removed over 500 highly shared, low-generation-probability nucleotide sequences. A later analysis calculated a clonal expansion index for each public chain from normalized within-repertoire ranks of inferred template counts. Generation probabilities in a later analysis came from a VDJ recombination model fitted to out-of-frame rearrangements, and those results were checked against IGoR. Hypergeometric tests were used in a later analysis to score TCR-TCR, TCR-HLA and TCR-CMV co-occurrence, with a repertoire-size bias correction applied to the TCR pairs. A later analysis estimated false discovery rates by permuting HLA or CMV assignments 20 times. In a later analysis, co-occurring TCRs were grouped using DBSCAN, with TCRdist sequence similarity added in when clustering inside HLA-allele-positive subsets. Repertoires with fewer than 30,000 or more than 120,000 public chains were left out of co-occurrence clustering, as were five repertoires with anomalous nucleotide sharing. Sourced from immuneACCESS, this table was stored by TCRdb with only in-frame sequences that have V and J called. A share of the clones is absent; for the studies checked, an unresolved V gene accounts for under half, and the remainder has no known explanation. V, J and clone size derive from that table, while D and trimming were established from the DNA sequence. The sample profile shows roughly 180,000 clones; 76% of them were found once. The top ten clonotypes cover 1.5% to 2% of the sample.

The cohort was made up of 650 to 700 healthy bone marrow donors. Cohort members were all nominally healthy when sampled, although unrecorded immune exposures were likely present. The donor tested CMV seronegative and was one of the 352 seronegative cohort members. A peripheral blood sample was provided by each donor, and peripheral blood mononuclear cells were used for TCR beta sequencing. The Qiagen DNeasy Blood Extraction Kit was used to extract genomic DNA from the blood cell samples. This record belongs to a study of cytomegalovirus exposure and HLA in healthy donors (dated by TCRdb to the late 2010s). With respect to the entire study: An earlier analysis of several hundred of the donors reported over 250 Gb of sequence data and 95 million to 120 million unique TCR beta sequences obtained from some 170 million T cells. An early release that covered around 590 HLA-typed donors contained around 330 gigabases of sequencing data and roughly 84 million unique TCR sequences. Of the 300 to 500 genotyped donors, 80% to 90% were placed in the genetic ancestry cluster associated with self-reported Caucasian donors. The study aimed to test whether signatures of past pathogen exposure could be identified by cataloging public T cell receptors. Using immunosequencing, the study profiled T cell repertoires from fewer than 700 subjects and related those repertoires to cytomegalovirus serostatus. A separate validation cohort of 90 to 150 different subjects was used in addition to the roughly 720-subject first cohort. The study combined high-throughput TCR immunosequencing, statistical association of individual TCRs with disease status, and machine learning to predict cytomegalovirus infection status. In a later analysis, previously published TCR beta repertoires from several hundred donors were re-analyzed and high-resolution HLA genotyping was added so that TCR occurrence patterns could be studied. Rather than using new phenotypic data, the later analysis identified candidate immune exposures from TCR beta sequences and from how often those sequences occurred across donors. An earlier analysis of nearly 600 of the donors applied high-throughput TCR beta sequencing to assess whether each TCR beta V gene segment acted as functional or pseudogenic. Donor age, sex, ethnicity and CMV serostatus were compiled alongside the repertoire data. A later genetic analysis took genome-wide SNP genotypes for about 65% of the roughly 670 donors and used that subset as a discovery cohort. All discovery cohort repertoires had been generated on a single sequencing platform. HLA typing included class I and class II loci at four-digit resolution. The number of donors typed differed by locus, with 629-630 for A, B, C, DRB1 and DQB1, about 500 for DQA1, some 570 for DPA1, and around 460 for DPB1. A handful of DR-DQ haplotypes were handled as single units for association and clustering because linkage in the cohort was strong. Across around 400 genotyped donors of the cohort, an average of about 200,000 unique TCR beta nucleotide sequences per donor were sequenced, and 15% to 20% of those sequences were non-productive.

The germline V end is reduced by 3 bases and the J end by 0 bases; junction bases left unmatched: 6. CDR1 and CDR2 are drawn from the germline V gene: SGDLS, YYNGEE. From the cysteine through the phenylalanine, the CDR3 covers 16 amino acids. Solely the CDR3 DNA is kept, with 48 bases framed from the first base. The study at large found these results: A later genetic analysis associated a missense DCLRE1C variant with V-gene and J-gene trimming of TCR beta chains, and an independent cohort replicated the association. Because HLA typing was unavailable for some donors at each locus, only the typed subset was used in association tests. A further reported finding was that TCR beta sequences accurately predicted the HLA-A and HLA-B alleles for most subjects in the first cohort. Because counts were too low, roughly 18 rarely observed V segments, including chromosome 9 orphons, were left out of the earlier analysis of 587 of the donors. When HLA alleles, especially DR and DQ, strongly co-occurred, attributing TCR associations to individual alleles was difficult. According to a later analysis, TCR association rates differed among HLA loci, with DRB1 alleles showing the most associated TCRs and HLA-C alleles showing the fewest. Sequencing depth was assumed to be roughly uniform across donors in the presence/absence analyses, though that assumption may not hold. In the study, about 150 TCR beta chains were listed as associated with cytomegalovirus. Linkage disequilibrium might explain the correlated functional status among segregating V segments, but an unknown experimental factor could not be excluded. Specific HLA alleles were associated with some 15,000 TCR beta sequences at a false discovery rate of 0.05 in a later analysis. For the cohort, immune exposure information was limited to CMV serostatus. A group of highly shared sequence variants was considered likely to be a technical artifact of the sequencing pipeline. Because the 87-base-pair reads could not distinguish some IMGT-functional V segments, including TRBV6-2 and TRBV6-3, those segments were excluded. In a later analysis, most CMV-associated TCR beta chains were found to appear HLA-restricted, with HLA associations seemingly driven largely by CMV exposure. The classifier was reported to diagnose cytomegalovirus status with high specificity and sensitivity in both the original cohort and the validation cohort. In an earlier analysis of around 600 of the donors, most TCR beta V segments were observed in productive rearrangements about 87% or about 30% of the time, broadly matching IMGT annotations. The authors suggested that the approach could potentially be extended to other disease states and immunological phenotypes. In vitro tests confirmed that a few of the cytomegalovirus-associated TCR beta chains recognize cytomegalovirus antigens. According to a later analysis, parvovirus B19, influenza, CMV and Epstein-Barr virus appeared linked to several top co-occurrence clusters. The cohort was sequenced for TCR beta chains only, and without alpha or paired-chain data the features that could be detected were limited. According to a later genetic analysis, donors in an Asian-associated ancestry cluster had fewer N-insertions in productive TCRs than the approximately 630-donor mean. Most TCR sequences were observed very rarely across donors, whereas some public TCRs were present in many individuals. In a later analysis, HLA-associated TCR beta chains were found to be more clonally expanded and to have lower generation probabilities than equally common non-associated chains.

In this chain, TRBV9 is recombined with TRBJ1-3; 7 bases in the junction line up with TRBD1. Sequencing input: PBMCs. The receptor comes from a man aged 18 to 30 in good health and CMV-seronegative. Here is the DNA: TGTGCCAGCAGCGAGGCGACAGGGCGCTCTGGAAACACCATATATTTT. The translation is CASSEATGRSGNTIYF.